Each of the 19 T cell receptor beta chains below was sequenced from the same sample in a study of regulatory T cells in long-lasting Graves disease. The time point here: persistent/refractory GD, antithyroid drugs over 5 years with positive TRAb. RNA extracted from PBMCs served as the sequencing template. Building of the TCR beta libraries involved iRepertoire HTBI primers and Arm-PCR of CDR3 regions. TCRdb ran MiXCR on the multiplex PCR reads and lists one entry per CDR3 protein. The sample consists of approximately 350,000 distinct CDR3 sequences, roughly 25% of them appearing once. The input for sequencing was peripheral blood mononuclear cells (PBMCs), taken when the disease was refractory, from a patient treated with antithyroid drugs. These receptors were obtained from a woman aged 35 to 49 with Graves disease.

V usage is TRBV28 and J usage is TRBJ2-1; the D gene is possibly TRBD1 (6 bases). Looked up from germline, CDR1 is MDHEN and CDR2 is SYDVKM. The germline V and J ends were trimmed by 6 bases and 0 bases, with 12 bases remaining between them. The CDR3 loop spans 15 amino acids. CDR3 sequence reads: CASSQTGSSYNEQFF. The CDR3 DNA sequence: TGTGCCAGCAGCCAAACAGGGAGCTCCTACAATGAGCAGTTCTTC.

The V call is TRBV20-1, the J call TRBJ2-1, with D uncertain. The germline CDR1 and CDR2 sequences are DFQATT and SNEGSKA (reference sequence). Between the trimmed V and J ends, which lost 2 bases and 9 bases, there was a span of 5 bases. This CDR3 has 10 residues. The CDR3 coding sequence is TGCAGTGCTAGACTAGTTGAGCAGTTCTTC. The encoded protein is CSARLVEQFF.

Ten or more counts support this clonotype. V usage is TRBV7-9 and J usage is TRBJ2-5, with 8 bases identical to TRBD1. The V segment lost 5 bases and the J segment 5 bases; nucleotides outside the gene matches: 7. Germline loops: CDR1 SEHNR, CDR2 FQNEAQ (reference sequence). The CDR3 contains 14 residues. CDR3 sequence (DNA): TGTGCCAGCAGCGCGGCATACAGGGGGGAGACCCAGTACTTC. It codes for CASSAAYRGETQYF. Supplemented by reference TRBV7-9 and TRBJ2-5, the full variable domain reads DTGVSQNPRHKITKRGQNVTFRCDPISEHNRLYWYRQTLGQGPEFLTYFQNEAQLEKSRLLSDRFSAERPKGSFSTLEIQRTEQGDSAMYLCASSAAYRGETQYFGPGTRLLVL.

This clonotype was seen ten or more times. The V gene is TRBV25-1, the J gene TRBJ1-1; 8 nucleotides align to TRBD1. The J segment lost 5 bases and the V segment lost 8 bases, leaving 13 bases of the junction unmatched. The CDR3 spans 15 residues. Germline V lookup: CDR1 MGHDK, CDR2 SYGVNS. The CDR3 sequence: CASRRQGKVGTEAFF. The CDR3 coding sequence is TGTGCCAGCCGCCGACAGGGGAAGGTGGGAACTGAAGCTTTCTTT. Combining the CDR3 with reference TRBV25-1 and TRBJ1-1 gives the whole variable domain EADIYQTPRYLVIGTGKKITLECSQTMGHDKMYWYQQDPGMELHLIHYSYGVNSTEKGDLSSESTVSRIRTEHFPLTLESARPSHTSQYLCASRRQGKVGTEAFFGQGTRLTVV.

This clonotype was recorded many times. The rearrangement joins TRBV2 to TRBJ1-1, with D unclear. The CDR3 sequence is 15 residues long. V lost 4 bases and J lost 3, with 15 bases in between. The germline V gene has CDR1 SNHLY and CDR2 FYNNEI. The chain's CDR3 is CASSVITRGHTEAFF. CDR3 DNA sequence: TGTGCCAGCAGTGTTATTACACGAGGTCACACTGAAGCTTTCTTT.

This clonotype was picked up many times. The gene calls are TRBV28 and TRBJ2-1; tentative D call: TRBD2 (5 bases). Trimming left V 2 bases short and J 7 bases short, with 21 bases between. Germline CDR1 reads MDHEN; CDR2 reads SYDVKM. The CDR3 loop spans 17 amino acids. The CDR3 DNA is TGTGCCAGCAGTTTAATGGGTTTAGAGCGGAAAGGGAATGAGCAGTTCTTC. Translation gives CASSLMGLERKGNEQFF.

V gene TRBV20-1 combines with J gene TRBJ1-1; the D gene is possibly TRBD1 (6 bases). The CDR3 spans 15 residues. Germline V CDR1 and CDR2: DFQATT, SNEGSKA (reference sequence). V dropped 6 bases and J dropped 0 bases, with 17 bases sitting between them. The CDR3 loop is CSAFLGGRMNTEAFF. Written as DNA, the CDR3 is TGCAGTGCCTTTCTCGGGGGCAGGATGAACACTGAAGCTTTCTTT.

This clonotype was counted many times. The chain carries TRBV12-3 or TRBV12-4 and TRBJ1-5; D remains unclear. The V end lost 3 bases, the J end lost 5 bases, and 11 bases lay between the germline ends. This CDR3 region has 14 residues. CDR3 sequence: CASSLRGPHQPQHF. In DNA, the CDR3 is TGTGCCAGCAGTTTGCGGGGTCCACATCAGCCCCAGCATTTT.

This clonotype turned up a few times. V is TRBV20-1 and J is TRBJ2-4, with D unclear. There are 14 residues in the CDR3. Germline lookup yields CDR1 DFQATT and CDR2 SNEGSKA (reference sequence). Trimming took 3 bases from V and 7 from J, leaving 16 bases between them. CDR3 sequence: CSARAHTSGNIQYF. The CDR3 DNA reads TGCAGTGCTAGGGCACACACGAGTGGGAACATTCAGTACTTC.

In its sample, this clonotype was seen many times. The V and J genes are TRBV15 and TRBJ1-4; TRBD1 matches at 7 bases. The germline V gene encodes CDR1 LNHNV and CDR2 YYDKDF (reference sequence). The J segment lost 5 bases and the V segment lost 2 bases, leaving 8 bases of the junction unmatched. The CDR3 length is 16 residues. The CDR3 sequence: CATSRWWGQKNEKLFF. CDR3 DNA: TGTGCCACCAGCAGATGGTGGGGACAGAAGAATGAAAAACTGTTTTTT.

The gene calls are TRBV5-6 and TRBJ2-2, with D possibly TRBD2 on 6 matching bases. Germline CDR1 reads SGHDT; CDR2 reads YYEEEE. The CDR3 contains 14 residues. Trimming cost V 4 bases and J 5 bases, with 12 bases left between them. The CDR3 sequence: CASSPYLATGELFF. CDR3 DNA: TGTGCCAGCAGCCCGTATCTAGCGACCGGGGAGCTGTTTTTT.

In its sample, this clonotype was seen a few times. The chain uses TRBV10-3 and TRBJ2-7, with TRBD2 identical over 13 bases. J gave up 3 bases and V 10 bases, and 3 bases lay outside the gene matches. Germline V gene lookup returns CDR1 ENHRY and CDR2 SYGVKD. The CDR3 is made up of 13 amino acids. The DNA for the CDR3 is TGTGCCACCGGGACTAGCGGGAACTACGAGCAGTACTTC. Its translation: CATGTSGNYEQYF.

This clonotype was detected only a few times. The chain has TRBV15 and TRBJ2-5; tentative D call: TRBD2 (5 bases). This CDR3 is built from 13 residues. The germline V and J ends were trimmed by 1 base and 4 bases, with 7 bases remaining between them. CDR1 is LNHNV, CDR2 YYDKDF, per germline (reference sequence). CDR3 sequence reads: CATSRARGETQYF. CDR3 nucleotide sequence: TGTGCCACCAGCAGAGCCCGGGGAGAGACCCAGTACTTC.

This clonotype was observed at least ten times. V usage is TRBV14 and J usage is TRBJ1-6, with no clear D. The CDR3 is 15 amino acids. Germline V gene data show CDR1 as SGHDN and CDR2 as FVKESK. The germline V and J ends were trimmed by 3 bases and 6 bases, with 12 bases remaining between them. The CDR3 protein is CASSHEKGFNSPLHF. CDR3 nucleotide sequence: TGTGCCAGCAGCCATGAAAAGGGTTTTAATTCACCCCTCCACTTT.

This clonotype has at least ten counts. The chain recombines TRBV2 with TRBJ2-3; 10 bases align to TRBD2. V was pared by 8 bases and J by 14 bases, with 4 bases of the junction left unmatched. Germline CDR1 is SNHLY and CDR2 is FYNNEI. The CDR3 extends over 10 amino acids. For the CDR3, the DNA is TGTGCCAGCGGGACTAGCGAGAGGTATTTT. Translation gives CASGTSERYF.

The chain joins TRBV29-1 to TRBJ2-2; no firm D call. This CDR3 has 12 amino acids. Germline V gene lookup returns CDR1 SQVTM and CDR2 ANQGSEA. Trimming pared 3 bases from V and 2 bases from J, leaving 4 bases between. The CDR3 coding sequence is TGCAGCGTTGATCTCAACACCGGGGAGCTGTTTTTT. It codes for CSVDLNTGELFF.

The genes are TRBV30 and TRBJ1-5; D not certain. Germline CDR1 reads GTSNPN; CDR2 reads SVGIG (reference sequence). The CDR3 runs 12 residues. The ends were cut back, 2 bases at V and 5 bases at J, with 7 bases in the middle. CDR3 in amino acids: CAWSLQHQPQHF. In nucleotides, the CDR3 is TGTGCCTGGAGTCTACAACATCAGCCCCAGCATTTT.

This clonotype came up many times. The chain joins TRBV28 to TRBJ2-5; 8 nucleotides line up with TRBD1. Germline V CDR1 and CDR2: MDHEN, SYDVKM. This CDR3 comprises 14 residues. The trim removed 6 bases at V and 5 bases at J, leaving 8 bases unmatched. The CDR3 here is CASRPTGGRETQYF. The CDR3 coding sequence is TGTGCCAGCAGGCCCACAGGGGGACGTGAGACCCAGTACTTC. Supplemented by reference TRBV28 and TRBJ2-5, the full variable domain reads DVKVTQSSRYLVKRTGEKVFLECVQDMDHENMFWYRQDPGLGLRLIYFSYDVKMKEKGDIPEGYSVSREKKERFSLILESASTNQTSMYLCASRPTGGRETQYFGPGTRLLVL.

This clonotype was observed many times. This chain connects TRBV29-1 to TRBJ2-4; D uncertain. Germline V gives CDR1 SQVTM, CDR2 ANQGSEA. There are 13 residues in the CDR3. V was trimmed by 5 bases and J by 0 bases, leaving 8 bases between them. CDR3 bases: TGCAGCGTTAAACAGCTAGCCAAAAACATTCAGTACTTC. Protein sequence: CSVKQLAKNIQYF.